The 2 T cell receptor beta chains below all came from one sample that was sequenced in a study of regulatory T cells in long-lasting Graves disease. The TCR beta library used iRepertoire HTBI primers with Arm-PCR amplification of CDR3. TCRdb re-called the multiplex PCR reads with MiXCR, one entry per CDR3 protein. The table has a few hundred thousand distinct CDR3 sequences, 20% to 25% seen once; the top ten hold around 13%. Time point reported: persistent/refractory GD, antithyroid drugs over 5 years with positive TRAb. The TCR library used RNA extracted from PBMCs. This material consisted of peripheral blood mononuclear cells (PBMCs), taken when the disease was refractory, from a patient treated with antithyroid drugs. These receptors came from a female donor with Graves disease.

The chain joins TRBV2 to TRBJ2-7; D is perhaps TRBD2 (6 bases). The V end was cut by 6 bases, the J end by 3 bases, with 12 bases between. The germline CDR1 and CDR2 sequences are SNHLY and FYNNEI. The CDR3 totals 13 residues. CDR3 amino acids: CASSSRDFYEQYF. The CDR3 DNA reads TGTGCCAGCAGCTCCCGGGACTTCTACGAGCAGTACTTC.

This sequence joins TRBV4-1 and TRBJ1-1, with D possibly matching TRBD1 (5 bases). The germline gives CDR1 MGHRA, CDR2 YSYEKL. Trimming left V 0 bases short and J 4 bases short, with 12 bases between. The CDR3 is made up of 15 amino acids. CDR3 nucleotide sequence: TGCGCCAGCAGCCAAGATTTGCGGGGGTCCACTGAAGCTTTCTTT. Protein product: CASSQDLRGSTEAFF.